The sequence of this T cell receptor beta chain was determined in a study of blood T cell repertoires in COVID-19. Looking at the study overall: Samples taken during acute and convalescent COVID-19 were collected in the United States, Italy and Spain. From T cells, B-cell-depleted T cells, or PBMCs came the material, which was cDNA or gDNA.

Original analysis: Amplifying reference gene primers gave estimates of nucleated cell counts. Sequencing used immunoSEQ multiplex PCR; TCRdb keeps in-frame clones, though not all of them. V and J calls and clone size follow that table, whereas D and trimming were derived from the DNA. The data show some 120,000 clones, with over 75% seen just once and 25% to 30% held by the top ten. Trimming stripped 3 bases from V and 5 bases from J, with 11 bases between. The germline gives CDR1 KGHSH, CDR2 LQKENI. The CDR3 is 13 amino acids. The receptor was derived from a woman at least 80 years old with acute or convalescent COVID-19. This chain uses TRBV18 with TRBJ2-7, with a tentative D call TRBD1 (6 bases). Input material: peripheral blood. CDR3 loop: CASSPDSFHEQYF. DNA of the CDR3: TGTGCCAGCTCACCGGACAGCTTCCACGAGCAGTACTTC.